These T cell receptor beta chains were read from a single sample in a study of shared clonotypes between healthy human individuals. The method was immunoSEQ multiplex PCR; TCRdb's version includes in-frame clones alone and lacks a portion of them. The sample lists 650,000 to 750,000 clones; less than 80% were seen once. The source material was memory CD4+ T cells sorted from blood. All receptors come from a woman in her 30s in good health. CDR3s include the opening cysteine and the closing phenylalanine or tryptophan. The D gene is left open where the match is weak. A clone size is listed for some rows: how often the clone was seen (once, few, many), or a class if it is expanded.

clone size | J gene | D gene | V gene | CDR3 DNA | CDR3 protein
NA | TRBJ2-6 | NA | TRBV5-1 | TGCGCCAGCAGCCCAGGGACATTCGGGGCCAACGTCCTGACTTTC | CASSPGTFGANVLTF
few | TRBJ2-5 | NA | TRBV19 | TGTGCCAGTAGTAACCCTTGGCAGGTGGGACAAGAGACCCAGTACTTC | CASSNPWQVGQETQYF
NA | TRBJ1-2 | NA | TRBV23-1 | TGCGCCAGCGCCGGAGAGGGCGATACCTACACCTTC | CASAGEGDTYTF
NA | TRBJ2-3 | NA | TRBV27 | TGTGCCAGCAGTTTATCGGCCCCACCTAGCACAGATACGCAGTATTTT | CASSLSAPPSTDTQYF
once | TRBJ2-3 | NA | TRBV10-1 | TGCGCCAGCAGTGAGTATGGCTCCTCTGTCACAGATACGCAGTATTTT | CASSEYGSSVTDTQYF
once | TRBJ2-7 | NA | TRBV11-2 | TGTGCCAGCAGCTTATTCCCTCCTGCGGAGACCTACGAGCAGTACTTC | CASSLFPPAETYEQYF
NA | TRBJ2-1 | TRBD2 | TRBV5-4 | TGTGCCAGCAGCAATCAGCTAGCGGGGTCTTACAATGAGCAGTTCTTC | CASSNQLAGSYNEQFF
NA | TRBJ1-5 | NA | TRBV28 | TGTGCCAGCAGTTTGGCGGGTGGTCAGCCCCAGCATTTT | CASSLAGGQPQHF
NA | TRBJ1-2 | TRBD1 | TRBV28 | TGTGCCAGCAGAGAAACAGGGGGAGACTATGGCTACACCTTC | CASRETGGDYGYTF
NA | TRBJ2-7 | TRBD2 | TRBV5-1 | TGCGCCAGCAGCCTCGTTGATTCAAGACTAGCGGGCCTATGGGGGAGCTCCTACGAGCAGTACTTC | CASSLVDSRLAGLWGSSYEQYF
NA | TRBJ2-3 | TRBD2 | TRBV2 | TGTGCCAGGTCCGGGGCTAGCGGGACATATACGCAGTATTTT | CARSGASGTYTQYF
NA | TRBJ1-2 | TRBD1 | TRBV18 | TGTGCCAGCTCATCGACGGGACAGGCAAACTATGGCTACACCTTC | CASSSTGQANYGYTF
NA | TRBJ1-5 | NA | TRBV19 | TGTGCCAGTAGCTTCGGCGAAAGTCGGGGCTTATGGAATCAGCCCCAGCATTTT | CASSFGESRGLWNQPQHF
NA | TRBJ2-5 | NA | TRBV9 | TGTGCCAGCAGCGTAGTAAGCGGCGACCTGGGGGAGACCCAGTACTTC | CASSVVSGDLGETQYF
NA | TRBJ1-2 | TRBD1 | TRBV4-2 | TGTGCCAGCAGCCATTACGGACAGGGTCTCTATGGCTACACCTTC | CASSHYGQGLYGYTF
NA | TRBJ2-1 | TRBD2 | TRBV5-1 | TGCGCCAGCAGCCGGAGGGGACTATCTCTCTACAATGAGCAGTTCTTC | CASSRRGLSLYNEQFF
few | TRBJ1-1 | NA | TRBV19 | TGTGCCAGTAGTTACTGGGCTGGGGACACTGAAGCTTTCTTT | CASSYWAGDTEAFF
NA | TRBJ2-1 | TRBD2 | TRBV6-1 | TGTGCCAGCATCACTAGCGGTTCCTACAATGAGCAGTTCTTC | CASITSGSYNEQFF
NA | TRBJ1-1 | TRBD1 | TRBV6-5 | TGTGCCAGCAGACGAGGGGGCGCGGGTCCGGCTTCGGCTTTCTTT | CASRRGGAGPASAFF
few | TRBJ2-7 | NA | TRBV25-1 | TGTGCCAGCAGTGACCCGCGACAAACCTACGAGCAGTACTTC | CASSDPRQTYEQYF
once | TRBJ1-5 | NA | TRBV18 | TGTGCCAGCTCACGGGACAAGAACAATCAGCCCCAGCATTTT | CASSRDKNNQPQHF
NA | TRBJ2-5 | NA | TRBV5-6 | TGTGCCAGCAGCTTGGATGCTGGGAAAGAGACCCAGTACTTC | CASSLDAGKETQYF
NA | TRBJ2-2 | TRBD1 | TRBV6-5 | TGTGCCAGCAGAAGCACAGGGGTCGGCACCGGGGAGCTGTTTTTT | CASRSTGVGTGELFF
NA | TRBJ1-3 | TRBD1 | TRBV6-6 | TGTGCCAGCAGTGGGACAGGGGTGTCTGGAAACACCATATATTTT | CASSGTGVSGNTIYF
NA | TRBJ1-1 | NA | TRBV6-1 | TGTGCCAGCAGTGTCGACAGGCACACTGAAGCTTTCTTT | CASSVDRHTEAFF
NA | TRBJ1-5 | NA | TRBV28 | TGTGCCAGCAGTTTATATCAGACGGCGGGCAGGGCGGTTCAGCCCCAGCATTTT | CASSLYQTAGRAVQPQHF
few | TRBJ2-2 | NA | TRBV6-5 | TGTGCCAGCACCCAACGGGGGGAGGGGGCCGGGGAGCTGTTTTTT | CASTQRGEGAGELFF
NA | TRBJ1-5 | NA | TRBV5-4 | TGTGCCAGCAGCTTGGGTGGGGCTCGAAATCAGCCCCAGCATTTT | CASSLGGARNQPQHF
NA | TRBJ2-2 | NA | TRBV28 | TGTGCCAGCATCAATTCGGCAACGGCCGGGGAGCTGTTTTTT | CASINSATAGELFF
NA | TRBJ1-2 | NA | TRBV19 | TGTGCCAGTAGTTATTTGGGATCTCATGGCTACACCTTC | CASSYLGSHGYTF
NA | TRBJ2-7 | NA | TRBV7-2 | TGTGCCAGCAGCCCCCAGACAGGACAAAGCTCCTACGAGCAGTACTTC | CASSPQTGQSSYEQYF
NA | TRBJ2-7 | TRBD2 | TRBV10-2 | TGCGCCAGCAGCGGACTAGCGGGCTACGAGCAGTACTTC | CASSGLAGYEQYF
NA | TRBJ2-7 | NA | TRBV6-1 | TGTGCCAGCATCCCGGGCCAAGACTACGAGCAGTACTTC | CASIPGQDYEQYF
NA | TRBJ2-2 | NA | TRBV4-2 | TGTGCCAGCAGCCACGAACAGGGGAACACCGGGGAGCTGTTTTTT | CASSHEQGNTGELFF
NA | TRBJ2-7 | TRBD1 | TRBV28 | TGTGCCAGCAGTAGAAATCAGGACAGGTACGAGCAGTACTTC | CASSRNQDRYEQYF
NA | TRBJ2-7 | NA | TRBV28 | TGTGCCAGCAGCCACCGGGACTGGTCCTACGAGCAGTACTTC | CASSHRDWSYEQYF
once | TRBJ2-5 | NA | TRBV1 | TGCACCAGCAGCCAGGTCGGACTAGCCCGGAGGAGGACCCAGTACTTC | CTSSQVGLARRRTQYF
NA | TRBJ2-6 | TRBD1 | TRBV2 | TGTGCCAGCAACATGGCGGACAGGGGGCGTCTCGGCGGGGCCAACGTCCTGACTTTC | CASNMADRGRLGGANVLTF
NA | TRBJ2-7 | NA | TRBV5-1 | TGCGCCAGCAGCCCCACTCACGGAACGGGGGTTAACTTC | CASSPTHGTGVNF
NA | TRBJ1-3 | NA | TRBV5-6 | TGTGCCAGCAGCTTGTCGGGGGTCTACACCATATATTTT | CASSLSGVYTIYF
NA | TRBJ2-2 | TRBD1 | TRBV19 | TGTGCCAGTAGTATTAAAGGGACAGGGAGACCCGGGGAGCTGTTTTTT | CASSIKGTGRPGELFF
NA | TRBJ1-4 | NA | TRBV18 | TGTGCCAGCTCACCATCATCGGGGACTAAGGAAAAACTGTTTTTT | CASSPSSGTKEKLFF
once | TRBJ1-2 | TRBD1 | TRBV4-2 | TGTGCCAGCACACAAACCGGGACAGAGAAGAACTATGGCTACACCTTC | CASTQTGTEKNYGYTF
once | TRBJ2-5 | TRBD2 | TRBV10-2 | TGCGCCTCGGCGGGAGGAATCCAAGAGACCCAGTACTTC | CASAGGIQETQYF
NA | TRBJ2-1 | TRBD1 | TRBV7-9 | TGTGCCAGCAGCACCCAGACAGGGAAAAATGAGCAGTTCTTC | CASSTQTGKNEQFF
NA | TRBJ2-1 | NA | TRBV7-6 | TGTGCCAGCAGCTTAGCCGAAGGGGGGCAGTTCTTC | CASSLAEGGQFF
NA | TRBJ1-4 | NA | TRBV5-6 | TGTGCCAGCTTCGTCATGGGAGTCGAAGAAAAACTGTTTTTT | CASFVMGVEEKLFF
NA | TRBJ2-1 | NA | TRBV25-1 | TGTGCCAGCAGTTCTAGGGACTCCACGAAGTACAATGAGCAGTTCTTC | CASSSRDSTKYNEQFF
NA | TRBJ2-5 | TRBD2 | TRBV11-2 | TGTGCCAGCAGCATTAGCGGGGTCCAGGAGACCCAGTACTTC | CASSISGVQETQYF
NA | TRBJ1-3 | TRBD1 | TRBV11-2 | TGTGCCAGCAGAGATCCGGGACAGGGGGCTGGAAACACCATATATTTT | CASRDPGQGAGNTIYF
NA | TRBJ2-2 | TRBD1 | TRBV28 | TGTGCCAGCAGATTACCATCGGGACAGGGAGGCACACCGGTGCTGTTTTTT | CASRLPSGQGGTPVLFF
NA | TRBJ2-2 | TRBD2 | TRBV19 | TGTGCCAGTAGTTCAAACCCGGGACTAGCGGGTCGAACCGGGGAGCTGTTTTTT | CASSSNPGLAGRTGELFF
NA | TRBJ1-1 | NA | TRBV6-1 | TGTGCCAGCAGTGATCGGTGGCCAATGAACACTGAAGCTTTCTTT | CASSDRWPMNTEAFF
NA | TRBJ2-1 | NA | TRBV28 | TGTGCCAGCAGCCTAAGACTAAATGAGCAGTTCTTC | CASSLRLNEQFF
NA | TRBJ1-5 | NA | TRBV19 | TGTGCCAGTAAACGATGGGACAATGAAATTAGCAATCAGCCCCAGCATTTT | CASKRWDNEISNQPQHF
NA | TRBJ2-2 | NA | TRBV14 | TGTGCCAGCAGTCATGGACTCGGGGCCGGGGAGCTGTTTTTT | CASSHGLGAGELFF
NA | TRBJ1-5 | NA | TRBV6-1 | TGTGCCAGCAGTGAATTATCAGGTCAGCCCCAGCATTTT | CASSELSGQPQHF
once | TRBJ2-7 | TRBD1 | TRBV6-5 | TGTGCCAGCAGTCCTTCCCCGGGACAGGGCCACGAGCAGTACTTC | CASSPSPGQGHEQYF
once | TRBJ2-3 | TRBD2 | TRBV7-9 | TGTGCCAGCAGCTTCTACCTCTCGGGAGGGATAGATACGCAGTATTTT | CASSFYLSGGIDTQYF
NA | TRBJ2-1 | NA | TRBV6-6 | TGTGCCAGCGGTTTATACTACAATGAGCAGTTCTTC | CASGLYYNEQFF